A selection of T cell receptor beta chains follows, all from one sample in a study of T cell responses to AZD1222 COVID-19 vaccine. Profiled with immunoSEQ multiplex PCR; TCRdb holds only in-frame clones, not every one. Of over 130,000 clones in the sample, roughly nine tenths were seen once. The material sequenced was peripheral blood, taken 28 days after the second AZD1222 dose. Receptors originate from an adult who received the AZD1222 COVID-19 vaccine. CDR3s include the opening cysteine and the closing phenylalanine or tryptophan. Fields, in order: CDR3 protein, CDR3 DNA, J gene, D gene, clone size, V gene, CDR3 length. A D gene is named only where the DNA matches it firmly. Clone size, where shown, is once, few, many, or a class for clones that have expanded.

CDR3: CASSVGEDIGNTIYF
DNA: TGTGCCAGCAGCGTGGGGGAGGACATAGGAAACACCATATATTTT
J: TRBJ1-3
D: -
size: -
V: TRBV9
length: 15

CDR3: CASSWGPSNEQFF
DNA: TGTGCCAGCAGCTGGGGTCCGTCGAATGAGCAGTTCTTC
J: TRBJ2-1
D: -
size: -
V: TRBV7-3
length: 13

CDR3: CAISASPTGENTEAFF
DNA: TGTGCCATCAGCGCCAGCCCCACAGGGGAGAACACTGAAGCTTTCTTT
J: TRBJ1-1
D: TRBD1
size: -
V: TRBV10-3
length: 16

CDR3: CASSQETGTLRELFF
DNA: TGCGCCAGCAGCCAAGAAACAGGGACCCTGCGGGAGCTGTTTTTT
J: TRBJ2-2
D: -
size: -
V: TRBV4-3
length: 15

CDR3: CASSPVGYSGGSNEQFF
DNA: TGTGCCAGCAGCCCCGTGGGGTATAGCGGGGGGTCGAATGAGCAGTTCTTC
J: TRBJ2-1
D: TRBD2
size: -
V: TRBV6-2/TRBV6-3
length: 17

CDR3: CATSRDRTGNYGYTF
DNA: TGTGCCACCAGCAGAGATCGAACAGGGAACTATGGCTACACCTTC
J: TRBJ1-2
D: -
size: -
V: TRBV15
length: 15

CDR3: CASSYDGDTQYF
DNA: TGTGCCAGCAGTTATGACGGGGATACGCAGTATTTT
J: TRBJ2-3
D: -
size: -
V: TRBV6-5
length: 12

CDR3: CASTLAGGSTEAFF
DNA: TGTGCCAGCACCTTGGCAGGGGGGAGCACTGAAGCTTTCTTT
J: TRBJ1-1
D: TRBD1
size: once
V: TRBV13
length: 14

CDR3: CASSPGQANVLTF
DNA: TGCGCCAGCAGTCCCGGACAGGCCAACGTCCTGACTTTC
J: TRBJ2-6
D: -
size: once
V: TRBV5-1
length: 13

CDR3: CATSRGPTGYNEKLFF
DNA: TGTGCCACCAGCAGAGGGCCGACGGGATATAATGAAAAACTGTTTTTT
J: TRBJ1-4
D: -
size: -
V: TRBV15
length: 16

CDR3: CASSPKSADNEKLFF
DNA: TGTGCCAGCAGCCCCAAGTCGGCAGATAATGAAAAACTGTTTTTT
J: TRBJ1-4
D: -
size: -
V: TRBV4-2
length: 15

CDR3: CASSRTGGGSYTF
DNA: TGTGCCAGCAGTAGAACAGGGGGCGGCAGCTACACCTTC
J: TRBJ1-2
D: TRBD1
size: few
V: TRBV6-5
length: 13

CDR3: CSVPDGYTEAFF
DNA: TGCAGCGTCCCAGACGGTTACACTGAAGCTTTCTTT
J: TRBJ1-1
D: -
size: -
V: TRBV29-1
length: 12

CDR3: CASSLQGSYNYGYTF
DNA: TGTGCCAGCAGTCTTCAGGGCTCTTATAACTATGGCTACACCTTC
J: TRBJ1-2
D: -
size: -
V: TRBV27
length: 15

CDR3: CASSLTGGRNQPQHF
DNA: TGTGCCAGCAGCTTGACAGGGGGACGCAATCAGCCCCAGCATTTT
J: TRBJ1-5
D: TRBD1
size: -
V: TRBV5-8
length: 15

CDR3: CASSRDRDSYEQYF
DNA: TGTGCCAGCAGCCGGGACAGGGATTCCTACGAGCAGTACTTC
J: TRBJ2-7
D: TRBD1
size: -
V: TRBV4-2
length: 14

CDR3: CASISVYGYTF
DNA: TGTGCCAGCATTAGCGTGTATGGCTACACCTTC
J: TRBJ1-2
D: -
size: -
V: TRBV2
length: 11

CDR3: CASSSTGSRNEQFF
DNA: TGTGCCAGCAGTTCTACCGGGAGCCGAAATGAGCAGTTCTTC
J: TRBJ2-1
D: -
size: -
V: TRBV6-2/TRBV6-3
length: 14

CDR3: CASSSGTGPGYTF
DNA: TGTGCCAGCAGCTCTGGAACAGGCCCAGGCTACACCTTC
J: TRBJ1-2
D: -
size: -
V: TRBV7-2
length: 13

CDR3: CASSKAMDRDKMDEQYF
DNA: TGTGCCAGCAGCAAAGCTATGGACAGGGATAAAATGGACGAGCAGTACTTC
J: TRBJ2-7
D: -
size: once
V: TRBV21-1
length: 17

CDR3: CASRGLAGGRTSTDF
DNA: TGTGCCAGCAGGGGACTAGCGGGAGGCCGTACCTCTACTGACTTC
J: TRBJ2-5
D: TRBD2
size: -
V: TRBV2
length: 15

CDR3: CATQTGSEAFF
DNA: TGTGCCACCCAGACAGGATCTGAAGCTTTCTTT
J: TRBJ1-1
D: -
size: -
V: TRBV2
length: 11

CDR3: CASTPLRGSDEQFF
DNA: TGTGCCAGTACCCCCTTACGGGGATCAGATGAGCAGTTCTTC
J: TRBJ2-1
D: -
size: -
V: TRBV19
length: 14

CDR3: CASSLDGPTGDGANVLTF
DNA: TGTGCCAGCAGCTTAGATGGCCCGACAGGGGACGGGGCCAACGTCCTGACTTTC
J: TRBJ2-6
D: TRBD1
size: -
V: TRBV11-3
length: 18

CDR3: CASSPRGSANTEAFF
DNA: TGTGCCAGCTCACCACGAGGGTCCGCGAACACTGAAGCTTTCTTT
J: TRBJ1-1
D: -
size: -
V: TRBV18
length: 15

CDR3: CASSWLVNQPQHF
DNA: TGTGCCAGCAGCTGGCTGGTCAATCAGCCCCAGCATTTT
J: TRBJ1-5
D: -
size: -
V: TRBV7-2
length: 13

CDR3: CASSMSGQPQHF
DNA: TGTGCCAGTAGTATGAGTGGGCAGCCCCAGCATTTT
J: TRBJ1-5
D: -
size: -
V: TRBV19
length: 12

CDR3: CASSQDRVQGGQYF
DNA: TGTGCCAGCAGCCAAGACAGGGTTCAGGGGGGGCAGTACTTC
J: TRBJ2-7
D: -
size: -
V: TRBV3-1/TRBV3-2
length: 14

CDR3: CASSLGSDQPQHF
DNA: TGCGCCAGCAGCTTGGGGAGCGATCAGCCCCAGCATTTT
J: TRBJ1-5
D: -
size: -
V: TRBV5-1
length: 13

CDR3: CASSLAAVGGREEQYF
DNA: TGTGCCAGCAGCTTAGCTGCGGTGGGAGGCCGAGAGGAGCAGTACTTC
J: TRBJ2-7
D: -
size: -
V: TRBV7-6
length: 16

CDR3: CASSTVGREGPQHF
DNA: TGTGCCAGCAGCACGGTGGGCAGGGAAGGACCCCAGCATTTT
J: TRBJ1-5
D: -
size: -
V: TRBV5-6
length: 14

CDR3: CASSSRQGGVGEQYF
DNA: TGTGCCAGCAGCTCTCGACAGGGAGGGGTAGGCGAGCAGTACTTC
J: TRBJ2-7
D: -
size: -
V: TRBV7-2
length: 15

CDR3: CASSLGGDEKLFF
DNA: TGTGCCAGCAGCTTAGGGGGTGATGAAAAACTGTTTTTT
J: TRBJ1-4
D: -
size: -
V: TRBV7-2
length: 13

CDR3: CASSPRTGSVRYF
DNA: TGTGCCAGCAGTCCCCGGACAGGGTCGGTGAGGTACTTC
J: TRBJ2-7
D: TRBD1
size: -
V: TRBV2
length: 13

CDR3: CASSLTPPGTEAFF
DNA: TGTGCCAGCAGCCTCACTCCCCCCGGCACTGAAGCTTTCTTT
J: TRBJ1-1
D: -
size: -
V: TRBV11-2
length: 14

CDR3: CASSPNSASYEQYF
DNA: TGTGCCAGCAGCCCCAATAGCGCGTCCTACGAGCAGTACTTC
J: TRBJ2-7
D: -
size: -
V: TRBV9
length: 14

CDR3: CASSPRDRDPDTQYF
DNA: TGTGCCAGTAGTCCCCGGGACAGGGACCCAGATACGCAGTATTTT
J: TRBJ2-3
D: TRBD1
size: -
V: TRBV19
length: 15

CDR3: CASSQGSGTNSPLHF
DNA: TGTGCCAGCAGCCAAGGTTCAGGGACTAATTCACCCCTCCACTTT
J: TRBJ1-6
D: -
size: -
V: TRBV4-2
length: 15

CDR3: CATSGAVGYEKLFF
DNA: TGTGCCACCAGCGGTGCCGTGGGGTATGAAAAACTGTTTTTT
J: TRBJ1-4
D: -
size: once
V: TRBV15
length: 14

CDR3: CASTQRWIPGGTEAFF
DNA: TGTGCCAGCACCCAGCGGTGGATTCCTGGGGGCACTGAAGCTTTCTTT
J: TRBJ1-1
D: -
size: -
V: TRBV7-2
length: 16

CDR3: CASSFRETQYF
DNA: TGTGCCAGCAGCTTTCGAGAGACCCAGTACTTC
J: TRBJ2-5
D: -
size: -
V: TRBV12-3/TRBV12-4
length: 11

CDR3: CASSRDQLNTGELFF
DNA: TGCGCCAGCAGTAGGGATCAGCTGAACACCGGGGAGCTGTTTTTT
J: TRBJ2-2
D: -
size: -
V: TRBV5-1
length: 15

CDR3: CASSQAGLTREKLFF
DNA: TGCGCCAGCAGCCAAGCCGGCCTCACCCGGGAAAAACTGTTTTTT
J: TRBJ1-4
D: -
size: -
V: TRBV4-1
length: 15

CDR3: CASSFDRSETQYF
DNA: TGTGCCAGCAGCTTCGACAGGTCGGAGACCCAGTACTTC
J: TRBJ2-5
D: -
size: -
V: TRBV13
length: 13

CDR3: CASSLDRQGGSGANVLTF
DNA: TGTGCCAGCAGCTTAGACAGGCAAGGAGGCTCTGGGGCCAACGTCCTGACTTTC
J: TRBJ2-6
D: -
size: -
V: TRBV5-8
length: 18

CDR3: CATSDLLTSAPQYF
DNA: TGTGCCACCAGTGATTTGCTGACTAGCGCTCCGCAGTATTTT
J: TRBJ2-3
D: TRBD2
size: -
V: TRBV24-1
length: 14

CDR3: CASSSLLGKTVYEQYF
DNA: TGCGCCAGCAGCTCGTTGTTAGGGAAGACGGTCTACGAGCAGTACTTC
J: TRBJ2-7
D: -
size: -
V: TRBV5-1
length: 16

CDR3: CASSPSGSYNEQFF
DNA: TGTGCCAGCAGCCCCTCGGGGTCCTACAATGAGCAGTTCTTC
J: TRBJ2-1
D: -
size: -
V: TRBV7-3
length: 14

CDR3: CAISEASGGVQETQYF
DNA: TGTGCCATCAGTGAGGCTAGCGGGGGGGTACAAGAGACCCAGTACTTC
J: TRBJ2-5
D: TRBD2
size: -
V: TRBV10-3
length: 16

CDR3: CASSVAGTQYF
DNA: TGTGCCAGCAGTGTAGCCGGTACGCAGTATTTT
J: TRBJ2-3
D: -
size: -
V: TRBV12-3/TRBV12-4
length: 11

CDR3: CASSSPTSGNEQFF
DNA: TGTGCCAGCAGTTCCCCCACTAGCGGCAATGAGCAGTTCTTC
J: TRBJ2-1
D: TRBD2
size: -
V: TRBV6-5
length: 14

CDR3: CASRQGWTPRSYNEQFF
DNA: TGTGCCAGCCGACAGGGATGGACCCCTCGGTCCTACAATGAGCAGTTCTTC
J: TRBJ2-1
D: TRBD1
size: -
V: TRBV5-6
length: 17

CDR3: CATPPRGREASPLHF
DNA: TGTGCCACTCCCCCACGGGGGAGAGAGGCTTCACCCCTCCACTTT
J: TRBJ1-6
D: -
size: -
V: TRBV7-9
length: 15

CDR3: CASRRVTGELFF
DNA: TGTGCCAGCAGAAGGGTGACCGGGGAGCTGTTTTTT
J: TRBJ2-2
D: -
size: -
V: TRBV21-1
length: 12